The 17 T cell receptor beta chains listed next were all sequenced from one sample in a study of siplizumab effects on memory and regulatory T cells. Method: immunoSEQ multiplex PCR; TCRdb's copy keeps in-frame clones and lacks some. The sample holds tens of thousands of clones, roughly 83% seen once. Sequences were obtained from memory CD4+ T cells sorted from blood. The receptor set was obtained from a human donor in good health.

This chain joins TRBV5-1 and TRBJ2-1; the D is unclear. The germline V and J ends were trimmed by 3 bases and 1 base, with 14 bases remaining between them. This CDR3 has 16 residues. The germline gives CDR1 SGHRS, CDR2 YFSETQ. The CDR3 loop reads CASSSTRRISYNEQFF. In DNA, the CDR3 is TGCGCCAGCAGCTCAACCCGACGGATATCCTACAATGAGCAGTTCTTC.

The V and J genes are TRBV11-3 and TRBJ2-1; the D is unclear. The CDR3 runs 12 residues. Between the trimmed V and J ends, which lost 3 bases and 8 bases, there was a span of 8 bases. The germline V gene has CDR1 SGHNT and CDR2 YENEEA. The CDR3 sequence is CASSFSGYEQFF. The CDR3 DNA reads as TGTGCCAGCAGCTTTTCAGGCTATGAGCAGTTCTTC.

The chain combines TRBV6-5 with TRBJ1-5, with 8 bases that match TRBD1. Germline V gives CDR1 MNHEY, CDR2 SVGAGI. This CDR3 has 13 residues. V dropped 8 bases and J dropped 6; count of bases not matched to a gene: 6. CDR3 loop: CASGQGAGQPQHF. The CDR3 DNA follows: TGTGCCAGCGGTCAGGGGGCTGGTCAGCCCCAGCATTTT.

This clone was observed once. The gene calls are TRBV6-5 and TRBJ2-7; 11 bases line up with TRBD2. CDR3 length equals 15 residues. The V gene's germline CDR1 is MNHEY and CDR2 SVGAGI. The J segment lost 2 bases and the V segment lost 7 bases, leaving 7 bases of the junction unmatched. CDR3 in amino acids: CASTIGLAGTYEQYF. The DNA of the CDR3 is TGTGCCAGCACCATCGGACTAGCGGGCACCTACGAGCAGTACTTC.

V is TRBV15 and J is TRBJ2-2, with 9 bases identical to TRBD2. CDR3 length: 15 residues. Germline assignment: CDR1 LNHNV and CDR2 YYDKDF (reference sequence). The V segment lost 1 base and the J segment 3 bases; nucleotides outside the gene matches: 0. The CDR3 loop is CATSRGTSDTGELFF. CDR3 bases: TGTGCCACCAGCAGAGGGACTAGCGACACCGGGGAGCTGTTTTTT.

In its sample, this clone was seen once. The V and J genes are TRBV4-2 and TRBJ2-7, with a weak D call TRBD2 (6 bases). The germline V gene has CDR1 LGHNA and CDR2 YNFKEQ. The CDR3 sequence is 16 residues long. The V end lost 1 base, the J end lost 4 bases, and 17 bases lay between the germline ends. The chain's CDR3 is CASSQAGVGADYEQYF. As DNA, the CDR3 is TGTGCCAGCAGCCAAGCGGGAGTGGGCGCGGATTACGAGCAGTACTTC.

On this clone itself: Relative to the germline gene, one junction end is altered; a read error may explain this. V and J are TRBV7-2 and TRBJ1-2; 10 bases are a match to TRBD1. The CDR3 runs to 13 residues. Germline-derived CDR1 and CDR2 are SGHTA and FQGNSA. The CDR3 sequence: CASSPGTGAMLRF. DNA of the CDR3: TGTGCCAGCAGCCCGGGGACAGGGGCGATGCTGAGGTTC.

This chain links TRBV4-1 with TRBJ1-1, with 8 bases aligning to TRBD1. This CDR3 spans 15 amino acids. Germline assignment: CDR1 MGHRA and CDR2 YSYEKL. V was clipped by 2 bases and J by 3 bases; unmatched bases: 5. CDR3 nucleotides: TGCGCCAGCAGCCAATCGGACAGGGAGCACACTGAAGCTTTCTTT. Amino acids: CASSQSDREHTEAFF.

This clone was observed a single time. A junction end diverges from the germline sequence, so it may reflect a read error. For the CDR3, the DNA is TGCGCCAGCCACTCGGGCTCCCACGAGCAGTACTTC. Translated, it gives CASHSGSHEQYF. The V and J genes are TRBV5-1 and TRBJ2-7; D is unclear. This CDR3 has 12 residues. CDR1 SGHRS and CDR2 YFSETQ come from the germline V gene.

CDR3: CASSLGSRSSGETQYF. The CDR3 DNA is TGTGCCAGCAGCTTAGGAAGTAGGTCTAGCGGAGAGACCCAGTACTTC. The chain has TRBV11-2 and TRBJ2-5, with TRBD2 matching 7 bases. The V and J ends lost 1 base and 4 bases, in that order; junction bases with no gene match: 9. Germline loops: CDR1 SGHAT, CDR2 FQNNGV. This CDR3 is built from 16 residues. Full variable domain (rest looked up from reference TRBV11-2 and TRBJ2-5): EAGVAQSPRYKIIEKRQSVAFWCNPISGHATLYWYQQILGQGPKLLIQFQNNGVVDDSQLPKDRFSAERLKGVDSTLKIQPAKLEDSAVYLCASSLGSRSSGETQYFGPGTRLLVL.

V is TRBV4-1 and J is TRBJ2-4; no reliable D call. Germline values: CDR1 MGHRA, CDR2 YSYEKL. Trimming cost V 4 bases and J 5 bases, with 12 bases left between them. The CDR3 length is 14 residues. CDR3 bases: TGCGCCAGCAGCCGAATTGGACGGGAAAACATTCAGTACTTC. Its protein is CASSRIGRENIQYF.

The sample holds one count of this clone. This sequence joins TRBV5-1 and TRBJ1-5; D is undetermined. The germline CDR1 and CDR2 sequences are SGHRS and YFSETQ. The CDR3 is made up of 16 amino acids. V lost 0 bases to trimming and J lost 3 bases, with 13 bases between them. The CDR3 bases are TGCGCCAGCAGCTTGGTCGGTCTCACTGACAATCAGCCCCAGCATTTT. Protein sequence: CASSLVGLTDNQPQHF.

The table lists this clone with a few counts. This chain uses TRBV27 with TRBJ2-3; D may be TRBD1 or TRBD2 (5 bases each). The ends were cut back, 5 bases at V and 2 bases at J, with 20 bases in the middle. The CDR3 runs to 17 residues. Per germline, CDR1 MNHEY and CDR2 SMNVEV (reference sequence). CDR3 bases: TGTGCCAGCAGTCGGGACCCGGGACGACAATTCACAGATACGCAGTATTTT. Protein: CASSRDPGRQFTDTQYF.

Here the CDR3 DNA reads TGTGCCGCGTCAGGGGCCAGCCCCACAGATACGCAGTATTTT. Translated, it gives CAASGASPTDTQYF. The V call is TRBV10-3, the J call TRBJ2-3, with TRBD1 as a possible D gene (6 bases). The CDR3 has 14 residues. From germline, CDR1 is ENHRY and CDR2 SYGVKD. The V end lost 11 bases, the J end lost 2 bases, and 17 bases lay between the germline ends.

The rearrangement joins TRBV27 to TRBJ1-2; maybe TRBD1 (5 bases). This CDR3 region has 14 residues. The V gene lost 4 bases and the J gene lost 3 bases, with 12 bases spanning the gap. CDR1 MNHEY and CDR2 SMNVEV come from the germline V gene (reference sequence). The CDR3 nucleotides read TGTGCCAGCAGTTCGGGGGGTTGGGACTATGGCTACACCTTC. Translation: CASSSGGWDYGYTF.

This chain links TRBV12-5 with TRBJ2-2; D is uncertain. Trimming removed 3 bases at V and 0 bases at J, with 5 bases between. CDR1 and CDR2 from the germline V gene are LGHNT and FRNRAP. This CDR3 contains 14 residues. The CDR3 here is CASGLSPNTGELFF. The CDR3 DNA reads TGTGCTAGTGGTTTATCTCCGAACACCGGGGAGCTGTTTTTT.

Here the CDR3 DNA reads TGTGCCAGCAGTTACTCACTAGCGGACAATGAGCAGTTCTTC. This codes for CASSYSLADNEQFF. The gene calls are TRBV6-5 and TRBJ2-1, with 8 bases aligning to TRBD2. The J segment lost 5 bases and the V segment lost 0 bases, leaving 0 bases of the junction unmatched. The CDR3 runs 14 residues. In germline, CDR1 is MNHEY, CDR2 SVGAGI.